This section outlines one T cell receptor (beta chain) sequence together with its context. These data are taken from a study of cytomegalovirus exposure and HLA in healthy donors. Study-wide context: A preliminary data release comprised roughly 85 million unique TCRs obtained from HLA-typed donors.

The CDR3 runs 13 residues. CDR1 LNHDA and CDR2 SQIVND come from the germline V gene (reference sequence). The germline V and J ends were trimmed by 4 bases and 3 bases, with 9 bases remaining between them. The PCR had 60 Vbeta and 13 Jbeta primers. Sequencing was performed with immunoSEQ multiplex PCR; in TCRdb, only in-frame clones are kept and a portion is missing. The table lists under 200,000 clones, roughly four fifths of them singletons. This rearrangement joins TRBV19 to TRBJ1-2, with D uncertain. Sequencing was performed on PBMCs. The source is a man in his forties in good health and CMV-seronegative. CDR3 loop: CASSSGDHYGYTF. CDR3 DNA: TGTGCCAGTAGTAGCGGGGATCACTATGGCTACACCTTC.